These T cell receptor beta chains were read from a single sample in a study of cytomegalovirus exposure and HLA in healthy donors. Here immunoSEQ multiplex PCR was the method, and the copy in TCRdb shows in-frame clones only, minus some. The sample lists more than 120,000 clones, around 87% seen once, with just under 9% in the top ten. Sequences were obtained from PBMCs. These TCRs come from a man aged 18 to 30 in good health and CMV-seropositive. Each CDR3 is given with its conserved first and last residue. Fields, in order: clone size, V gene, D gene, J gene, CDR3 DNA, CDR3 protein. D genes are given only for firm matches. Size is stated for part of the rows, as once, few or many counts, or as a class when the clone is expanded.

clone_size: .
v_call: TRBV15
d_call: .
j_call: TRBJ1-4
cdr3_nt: TGTGCCACCAGCAGAGGACAGAAGCCTTACCCAACAAAAGAAAAACTGTTTTTT
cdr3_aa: CATSRGQKPYPTKEKLFF

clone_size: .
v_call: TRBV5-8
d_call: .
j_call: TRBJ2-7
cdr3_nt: TGTGCCATCCAGGGTTACAGTGCCTACGAGCAGTACTTC
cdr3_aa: CAIQGYSAYEQYF

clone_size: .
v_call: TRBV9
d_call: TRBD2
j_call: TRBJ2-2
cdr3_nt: TGTGCCAGCAGCGTAACCTCTAGCGGGGGGAACACCGGGGAGCTGTTTTTT
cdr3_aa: CASSVTSSGGNTGELFF

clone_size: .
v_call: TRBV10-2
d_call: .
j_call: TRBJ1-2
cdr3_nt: TGCGCCAGCAGTGACTCAGAAAACCACTATGGCTACACCTTC
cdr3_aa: CASSDSENHYGYTF

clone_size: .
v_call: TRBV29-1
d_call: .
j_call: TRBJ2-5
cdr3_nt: TGCAGCGTTGAAGGGGTGGGGAGGATGGGATCCCAAGAGACCCAGTACTTC
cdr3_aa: CSVEGVGRMGSQETQYF

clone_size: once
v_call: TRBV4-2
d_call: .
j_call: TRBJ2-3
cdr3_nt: TGTGCCAGCAGCCAAAATTCTCTAGTAGATACGCAGTATTTT
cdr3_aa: CASSQNSLVDTQYF

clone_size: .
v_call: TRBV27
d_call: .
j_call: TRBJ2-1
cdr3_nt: TGTGCCAGCAGTCCCAATAGCCCGGGGTTGAATGAGCAGTTCTTC
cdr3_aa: CASSPNSPGLNEQFF

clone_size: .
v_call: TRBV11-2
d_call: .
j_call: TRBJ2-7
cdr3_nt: TGTGCCAGCAGCTTACGTTCAGTAGCGACTAGGTACGAGCAGTACTTC
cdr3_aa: CASSLRSVATRYEQYF

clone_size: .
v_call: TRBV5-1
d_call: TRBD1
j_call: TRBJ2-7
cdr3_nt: TGCGCCAGCAGCTTGTCACCCTCCGGGACAGGGCCCAACGAGCAGTACTTC
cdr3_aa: CASSLSPSGTGPNEQYF

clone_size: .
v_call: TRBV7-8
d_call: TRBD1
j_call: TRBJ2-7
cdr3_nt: TGTGCCAGCAGCCAAGGGACAGGGACTAACTACGAGCAGTACTTC
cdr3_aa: CASSQGTGTNYEQYF

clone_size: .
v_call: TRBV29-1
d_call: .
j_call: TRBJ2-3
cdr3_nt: TGCAGCGTTGAGCGGGCCACAGATACGCAGTATTTT
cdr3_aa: CSVERATDTQYF

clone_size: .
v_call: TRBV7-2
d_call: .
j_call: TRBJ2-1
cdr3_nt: TGTGCCAGCAGCTCGAGGTCCGGAGAAAGGCAGTTCTTC
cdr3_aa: CASSSRSGERQFF

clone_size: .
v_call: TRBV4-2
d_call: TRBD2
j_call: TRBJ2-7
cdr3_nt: TGTGCCAGCACCCCGGGGAGGACTAGCGTTTCGTACGAGCAGTACTTC
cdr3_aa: CASTPGRTSVSYEQYF

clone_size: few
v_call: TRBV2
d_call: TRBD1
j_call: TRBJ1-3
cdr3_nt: TGTGCCAGCAGTGTCGGGACAGGCCTTCTCTCTGGAAACACCATATATTTT
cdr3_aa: CASSVGTGLLSGNTIYF

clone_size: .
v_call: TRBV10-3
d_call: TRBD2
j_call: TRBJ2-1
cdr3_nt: TGTGCCATCAGTGAGAAAGAGGCTAGCGGGAGGAATGAGCAGTTCTTC
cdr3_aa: CAISEKEASGRNEQFF

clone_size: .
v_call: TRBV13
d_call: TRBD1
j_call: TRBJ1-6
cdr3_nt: TGTGCCAGCAGCCCCCGGACAGGGGGCGGTTCACCCCTCCACTTT
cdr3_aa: CASSPRTGGGSPLHF

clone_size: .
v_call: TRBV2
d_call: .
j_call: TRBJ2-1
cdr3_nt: TGTGCCAGCAAATTGGCCCCGGCAGGGTACAATGAGCAGTTCTTC
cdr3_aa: CASKLAPAGYNEQFF

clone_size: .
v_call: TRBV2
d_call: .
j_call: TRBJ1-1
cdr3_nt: TGTGCCAGCAGCCGAGAGGCGTTCACTGAAGCTTTCTTT
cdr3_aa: CASSREAFTEAFF

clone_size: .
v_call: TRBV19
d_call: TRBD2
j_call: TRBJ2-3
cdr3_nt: TGTGCCAGTAGTGGGACTAGCGGCACAGATACGCAGTATTTT
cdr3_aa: CASSGTSGTDTQYF

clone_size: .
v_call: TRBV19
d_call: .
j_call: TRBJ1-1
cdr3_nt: TGTGCCAGCGAGGGTCCTGAAGCTTTCTTT
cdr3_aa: CASEGPEAFF

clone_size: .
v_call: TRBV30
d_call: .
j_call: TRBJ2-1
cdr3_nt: TGTGCCTGGAGTGTACCCCGCGGTGCCCCCTCCTACAATGAGCAGTTCTTC
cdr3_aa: CAWSVPRGAPSYNEQFF

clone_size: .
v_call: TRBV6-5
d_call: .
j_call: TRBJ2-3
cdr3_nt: TGTGCCAGCAGTTCCACACGTCGGGGGACAGATACGCAGTATTTT
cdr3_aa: CASSSTRRGTDTQYF

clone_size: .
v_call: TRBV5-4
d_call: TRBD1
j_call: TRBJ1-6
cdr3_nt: TGTGCCAGCAGCTTTCCACCGGGACAGGGCGATTCACCCCTCCACTTT
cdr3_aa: CASSFPPGQGDSPLHF

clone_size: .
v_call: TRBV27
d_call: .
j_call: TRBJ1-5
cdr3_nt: TGTGCCAGCAGTTTAAGGGGACGAGGGGAGGACCAGCCCCAGCATTTT
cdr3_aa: CASSLRGRGEDQPQHF

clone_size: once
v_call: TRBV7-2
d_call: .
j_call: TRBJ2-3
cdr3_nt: TGTGCGCGGCAGGGGCAGGGACGCACAGATACGCAGTATTTT
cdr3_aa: CARQGQGRTDTQYF

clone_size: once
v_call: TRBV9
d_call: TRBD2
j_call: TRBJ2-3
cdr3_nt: TGTGCCAGCAGCCCGCCTAGTGGGGGGGCAGATACGCAGTATTTT
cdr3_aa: CASSPPSGGADTQYF

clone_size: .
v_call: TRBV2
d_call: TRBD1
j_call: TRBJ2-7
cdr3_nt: TGTGCCAGCAGTCGGGACAGAGGAGACGAGCAGTACTTC
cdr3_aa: CASSRDRGDEQYF

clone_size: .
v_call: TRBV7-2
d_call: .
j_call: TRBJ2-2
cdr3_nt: TGTGCCAGCAGCTTAGTTAGTCTGAACACCGGGGAGCTGTTTTTT
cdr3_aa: CASSLVSLNTGELFF

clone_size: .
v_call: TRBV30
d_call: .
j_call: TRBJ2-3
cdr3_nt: TGTGCCTGGACTAGCACTAGCACAGATACGCAGTATTTT
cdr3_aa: CAWTSTSTDTQYF

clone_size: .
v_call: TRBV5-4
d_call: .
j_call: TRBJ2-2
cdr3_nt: TGTGCCAGCAGCCTCCCCCAGGCTAGGGGCACCGGGGAGCTGTTTTTT
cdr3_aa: CASSLPQARGTGELFF

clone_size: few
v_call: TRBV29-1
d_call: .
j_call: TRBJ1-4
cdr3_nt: TGCAGCGTGGCCCGAGGAGGAGGTGAAAAACTGTTTTTT
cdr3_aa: CSVARGGGEKLFF

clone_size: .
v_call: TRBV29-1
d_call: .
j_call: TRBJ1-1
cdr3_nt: TGCAGCGCAAGCGACCGGGCTGAAGCTTTCTTT
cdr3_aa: CSASDRAEAFF

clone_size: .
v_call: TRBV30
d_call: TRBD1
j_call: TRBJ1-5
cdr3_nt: TGTGCCTGGAGTTCCTCGACAGGGATCCTTGGCAATCAGCCCCAGCATTTT
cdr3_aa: CAWSSSTGILGNQPQHF

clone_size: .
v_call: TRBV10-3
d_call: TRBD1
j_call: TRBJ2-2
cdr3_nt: TGTGCCATCAGTTCGGGACAGGGTGGAACCGGGGAGCTGTTTTTT
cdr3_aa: CAISSGQGGTGELFF

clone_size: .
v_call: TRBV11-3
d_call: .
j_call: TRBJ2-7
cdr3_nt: TGTGCCAGCAGCCCCCAAGGAGGCTCCTACGAGCAGTACTTC
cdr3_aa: CASSPQGGSYEQYF

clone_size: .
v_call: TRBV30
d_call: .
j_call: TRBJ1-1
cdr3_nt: TGTGCCTACAAGGTGCTACTAGGCGGCACTGAAGCTTTCTTT
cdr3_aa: CAYKVLLGGTEAFF

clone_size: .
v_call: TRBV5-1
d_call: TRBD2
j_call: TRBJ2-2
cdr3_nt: TGCGCCAGCAGCTTCACGGGGCTAGCGGGGGGGCCGGACACCGGGGAGCTGTTTTTT
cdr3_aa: CASSFTGLAGGPDTGELFF

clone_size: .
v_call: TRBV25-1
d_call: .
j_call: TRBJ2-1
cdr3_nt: TGTGCCACCCAAGGACAGCGCCTCTACAATGAGCAGTTCTTC
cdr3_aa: CATQGQRLYNEQFF

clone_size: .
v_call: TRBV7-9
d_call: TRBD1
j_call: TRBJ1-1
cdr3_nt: TGTGCCAGCAGCCCTAAGGGACAGAGCGGCCCGGCTTTCTTT
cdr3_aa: CASSPKGQSGPAFF

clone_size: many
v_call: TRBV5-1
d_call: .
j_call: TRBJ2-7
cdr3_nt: TGCGCCAGCAGCGCACAGGTAGGGGCCTACGAGCAGTACTTC
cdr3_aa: CASSAQVGAYEQYF

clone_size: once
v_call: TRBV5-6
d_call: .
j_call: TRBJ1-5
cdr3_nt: TGTGCCAGCAGCTTGCGCGGGGTTGGAAATCAGCCCCAGCATTTT
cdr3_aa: CASSLRGVGNQPQHF

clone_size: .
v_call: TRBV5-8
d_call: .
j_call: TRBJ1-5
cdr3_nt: TGTGCCAGCAGCTTGGCCGTGCAGCCCCAGCATTTT
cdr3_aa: CASSLAVQPQHF

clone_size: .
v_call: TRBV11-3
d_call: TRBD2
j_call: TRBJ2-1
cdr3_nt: TGTGCCAGCAGCACAATAGCGGGAGCCCACAATGAGCAGTTCTTC
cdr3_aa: CASSTIAGAHNEQFF

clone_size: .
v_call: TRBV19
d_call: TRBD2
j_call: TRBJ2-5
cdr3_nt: TGTGCCAGTAGTATGGAGGGACTAGCGGGAGAAGGAGAGACCCAGTACTTC
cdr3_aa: CASSMEGLAGEGETQYF

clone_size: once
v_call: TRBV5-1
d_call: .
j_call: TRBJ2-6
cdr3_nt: TGCGCCAGCAGCTTGACTTCCTACTCTGGGGCCAACGTCCTGACTTTC
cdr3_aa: CASSLTSYSGANVLTF

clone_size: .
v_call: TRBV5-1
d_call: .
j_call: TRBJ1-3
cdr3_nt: TGCGCCAGCAGCTTGGAAGCGAGCTCTGGAAACACCATATATTTT
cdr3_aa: CASSLEASSGNTIYF

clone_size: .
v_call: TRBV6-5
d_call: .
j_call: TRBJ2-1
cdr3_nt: TGTGCCAGCAGTTCACGAAGACGCCCGGGTTACAATGAGCAGTTCTTC
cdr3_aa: CASSSRRRPGYNEQFF

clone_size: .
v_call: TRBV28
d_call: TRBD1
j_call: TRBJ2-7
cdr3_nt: TGTGCCAGCAGAAACAGGGGACATGCTAACGAGCAGTACTTC
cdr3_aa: CASRNRGHANEQYF

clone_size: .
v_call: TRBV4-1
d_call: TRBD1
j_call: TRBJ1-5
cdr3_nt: TGCGCCAGCAGCCAAGAGGAGGTTAGGGACAGTCGGAATCAGCCCCAGCATTTT
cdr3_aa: CASSQEEVRDSRNQPQHF

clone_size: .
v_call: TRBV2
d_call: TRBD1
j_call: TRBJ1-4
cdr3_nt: TGTGCCAGCGGAGGACAGGGTATTGAAAAACTGTTTTTT
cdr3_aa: CASGGQGIEKLFF

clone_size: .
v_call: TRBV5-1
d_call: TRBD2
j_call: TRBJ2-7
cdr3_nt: TGCGCCAGCAGCTTGGGACCGGGACTAGTTACCGAGCAGTACTTC
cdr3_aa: CASSLGPGLVTEQYF

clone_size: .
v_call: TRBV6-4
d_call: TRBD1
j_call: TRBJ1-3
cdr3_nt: TGTGCCAGCAGACCGACAGGGGGAGGAAACACCATATATTTT
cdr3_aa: CASRPTGGGNTIYF

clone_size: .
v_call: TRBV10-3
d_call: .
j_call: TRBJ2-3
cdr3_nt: TGTGCCATCACGGGCAGGGAAGCAGATACGCAGTATTTT
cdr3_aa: CAITGREADTQYF

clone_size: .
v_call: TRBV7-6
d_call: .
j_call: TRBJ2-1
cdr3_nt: TGTGCCAGCAGCTTAGCGGCGGGAAGGCTTTACAATGAGCAGTTCTTC
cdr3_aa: CASSLAAGRLYNEQFF

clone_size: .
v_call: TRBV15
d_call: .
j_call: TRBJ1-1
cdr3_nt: TGTGCCACCAGCAGCCGGGACACAAGCACTGAAGCTTTCTTT
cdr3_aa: CATSSRDTSTEAFF

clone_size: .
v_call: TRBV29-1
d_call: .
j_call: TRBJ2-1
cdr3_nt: TGCAGCGTCCAGGTCGTAATGGATGAGCAGTTCTTC
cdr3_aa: CSVQVVMDEQFF

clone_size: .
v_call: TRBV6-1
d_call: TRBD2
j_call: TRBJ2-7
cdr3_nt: TGTGCCAGCAGTGAAAGGGGCCGGGGGGAAAGCGAGCAGTACTTC
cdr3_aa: CASSERGRGESEQYF